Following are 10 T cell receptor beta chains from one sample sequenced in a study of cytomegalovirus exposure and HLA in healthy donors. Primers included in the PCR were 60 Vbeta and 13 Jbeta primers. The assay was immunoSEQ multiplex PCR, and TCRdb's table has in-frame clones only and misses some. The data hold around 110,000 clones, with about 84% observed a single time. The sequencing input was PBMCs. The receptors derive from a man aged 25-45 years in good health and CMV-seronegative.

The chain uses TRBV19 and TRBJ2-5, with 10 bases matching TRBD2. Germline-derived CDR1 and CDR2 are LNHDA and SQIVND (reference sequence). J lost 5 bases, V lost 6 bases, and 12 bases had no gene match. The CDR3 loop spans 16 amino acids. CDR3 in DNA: TGTGCCAGTAGCGTGGAGCTAGCGGGAGCTTTGGAGACCCAGTACTTC. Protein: CASSVELAGALETQYF.

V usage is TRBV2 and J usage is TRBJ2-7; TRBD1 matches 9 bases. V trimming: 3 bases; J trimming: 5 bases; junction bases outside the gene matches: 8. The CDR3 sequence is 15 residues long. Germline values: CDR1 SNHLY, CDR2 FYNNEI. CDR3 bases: TGTGCCAGCAGTGATTCCCCGGGACAGGGTGACGAGCAGTACTTC. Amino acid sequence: CASSDSPGQGDEQYF.

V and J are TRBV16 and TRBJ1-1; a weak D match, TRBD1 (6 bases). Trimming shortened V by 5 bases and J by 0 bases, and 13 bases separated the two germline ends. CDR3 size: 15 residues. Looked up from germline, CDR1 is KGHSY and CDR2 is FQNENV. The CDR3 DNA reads TGTGCCAGCAGCTACGGACAGCTCATGAACACTGAAGCTTTCTTT. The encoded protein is CASSYGQLMNTEAFF.

CDR3 region: CASSSPRRGGNYGYTF. DNA of the CDR3: TGTGCCAGCAGCTCCCCTCGGCGTGGCGGAAACTATGGCTACACCTTC. The chain recombines TRBV11-2 with TRBJ1-2; D ambiguous. The V gene's germline CDR1 is SGHAT and CDR2 FQNNGV. Trimming took 4 bases from V and 2 from J, leaving 17 bases between them. The CDR3 consists of 16 residues.

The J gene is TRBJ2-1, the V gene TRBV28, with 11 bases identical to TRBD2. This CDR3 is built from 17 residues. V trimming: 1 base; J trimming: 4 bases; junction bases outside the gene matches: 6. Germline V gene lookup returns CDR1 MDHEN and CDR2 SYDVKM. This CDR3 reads CASSLLASGRWYNEQFF. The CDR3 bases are TGTGCCAGCAGTTTATTGGCTAGCGGGAGGTGGTACAATGAGCAGTTCTTC.

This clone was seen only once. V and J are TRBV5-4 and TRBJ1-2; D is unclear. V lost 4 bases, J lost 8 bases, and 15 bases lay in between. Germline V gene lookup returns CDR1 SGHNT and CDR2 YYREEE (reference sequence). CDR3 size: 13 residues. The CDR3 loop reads CASSPSQLLGYTF. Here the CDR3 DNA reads TGTGCCAGCAGCCCTAGCCAGCTCTTAGGCTACACCTTC.

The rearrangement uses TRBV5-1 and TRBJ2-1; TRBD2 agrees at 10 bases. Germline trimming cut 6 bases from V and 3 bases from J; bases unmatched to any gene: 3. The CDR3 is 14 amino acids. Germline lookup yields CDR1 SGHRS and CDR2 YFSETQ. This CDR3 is CASTSGGYYNEQFF. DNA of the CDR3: TGCGCCAGCACTAGCGGGGGTTACTACAATGAGCAGTTCTTC.

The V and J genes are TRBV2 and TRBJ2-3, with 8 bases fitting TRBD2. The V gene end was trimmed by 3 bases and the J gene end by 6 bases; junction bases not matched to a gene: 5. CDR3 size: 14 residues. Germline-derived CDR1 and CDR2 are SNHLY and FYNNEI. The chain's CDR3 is CASSELAGSDTQYF. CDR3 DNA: TGTGCCAGCAGTGAGTTAGCGGGGAGTGATACGCAGTATTTT.

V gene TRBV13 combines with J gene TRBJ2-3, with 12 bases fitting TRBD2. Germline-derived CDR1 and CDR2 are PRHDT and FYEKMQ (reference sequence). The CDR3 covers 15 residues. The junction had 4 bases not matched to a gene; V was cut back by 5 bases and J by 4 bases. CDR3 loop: CASSPRLAGADTQYF. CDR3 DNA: TGTGCCAGCAGCCCGAGACTAGCGGGAGCAGATACGCAGTATTTT. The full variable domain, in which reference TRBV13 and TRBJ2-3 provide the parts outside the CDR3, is AAGVIQSPRHLIKEKRETATLKCYPIPRHDTVYWYQQGPGQDPQFLISFYEKMQSDKGSIPDRFSAQQFSDYHSELNMSSLELGDSALYFCASSPRLAGADTQYFGPGTRLTVL.

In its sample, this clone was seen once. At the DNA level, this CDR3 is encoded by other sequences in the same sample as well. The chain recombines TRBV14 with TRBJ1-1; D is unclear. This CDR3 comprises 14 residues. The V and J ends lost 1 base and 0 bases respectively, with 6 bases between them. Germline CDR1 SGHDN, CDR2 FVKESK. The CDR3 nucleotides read TGTGCCAGCAGCCAAGCCGGGATGAACACTGAAGCTTTCTTT. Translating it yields CASSQAGMNTEAFF.